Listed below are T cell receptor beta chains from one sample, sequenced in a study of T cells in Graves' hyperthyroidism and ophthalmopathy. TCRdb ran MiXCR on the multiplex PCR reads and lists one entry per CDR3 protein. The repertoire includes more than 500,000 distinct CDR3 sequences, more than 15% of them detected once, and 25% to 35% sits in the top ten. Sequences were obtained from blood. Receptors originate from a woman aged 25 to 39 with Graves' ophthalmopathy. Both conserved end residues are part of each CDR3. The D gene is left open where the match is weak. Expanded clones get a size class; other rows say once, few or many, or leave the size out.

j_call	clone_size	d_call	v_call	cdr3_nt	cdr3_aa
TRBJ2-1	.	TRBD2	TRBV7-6	TGTGCCAGCAGCCTTTCACTAGCGGGAGGAAATGAGCAGTTCTTC	CASSLSLAGGNEQFF
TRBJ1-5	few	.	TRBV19	TGTGCCAGTGGACCTTACAATCAGCCCCAGCATTTT	CASGPYNQPQHF
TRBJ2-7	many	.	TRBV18	TGTGCCAGCTCACCGGCGAGGGCTTCAAATTACGAGCAGTACTTC	CASSPARASNYEQYF
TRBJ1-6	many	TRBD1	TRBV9	TGTGCCAGCAGCTCTGACAGGGTGGCGAATTCACCCCTCCACTTT	CASSSDRVANSPLHF
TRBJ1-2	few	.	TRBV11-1	TGTGCCAGCAGCCTGGGGCTTGGCTATGGCTACACCTTC	CASSLGLGYGYTF
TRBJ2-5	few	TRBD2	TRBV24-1	TGTGCCACCAGTGATGCCACTAGCGGGGGCCAAGAGACCCAGTACTTC	CATSDATSGGQETQYF
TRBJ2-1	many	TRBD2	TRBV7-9	TGTGCCAGCAGCTTATGGGCTAGCGGGGATGATGAGCAGTTCTTC	CASSLWASGDDEQFF
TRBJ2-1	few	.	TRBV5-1	TGCGCCAGCAGCTTGGCCTTGGGGTTTGAGCAGTTCTTC	CASSLALGFEQFF
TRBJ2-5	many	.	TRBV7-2	TGTGCCAGCAGCGACCCTATAACGGAGACCCAGTACTTC	CASSDPITETQYF
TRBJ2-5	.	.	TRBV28	TGTGCCAGCAGACCCGACTGGGAAGAGACCCAGTACTTC	CASRPDWEETQYF
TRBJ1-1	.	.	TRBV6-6	TGTGCCAGCAGTTACATACACCCCGGCGGGCTCACTGAAGCTTTCTTT	CASSYIHPGGLTEAFF
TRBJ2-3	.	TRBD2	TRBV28	TGTGCCAGCAGCTCTTACGCCGGGACTAGCGGGAGGGGGGATACGCAGTATTTT	CASSSYAGTSGRGDTQYF
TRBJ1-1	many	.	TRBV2	TGTGCCACCGGCGAATGGGTCTGGAACACTGAAGCTTTCTTT	CATGEWVWNTEAFF
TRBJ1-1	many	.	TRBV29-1	TGCAGCGTTGCTCTGACCGGCAGGGACACTGAAGCTTTCTTT	CSVALTGRDTEAFF
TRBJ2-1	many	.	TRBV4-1	TGCGCCAGCAGCCAGCTCCTAGAGGGCGGGCGTGCTGAGCAGTTCTTC	CASSQLLEGGRAEQFF
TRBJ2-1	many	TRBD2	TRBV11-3	TGTGCCAGCAGCTTAGGTGCCCACCGATTTAGCGGGAACTTCGTTGCCAATGAGCAGTTCTTC	CASSLGAHRFSGNFVANEQFF
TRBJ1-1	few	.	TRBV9	TGTGCCAGCAGCTCCGTCCGGATGAACACTGAAGCTTTCTTT	CASSSVRMNTEAFF
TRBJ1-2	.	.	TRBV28	TGTGCCAGCAGTTTCCAGGGGCCTACAATTGGCTACACCTTC	CASSFQGPTIGYTF
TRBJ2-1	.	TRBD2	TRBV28	TGTGCCAGCAGCAACTTGGGACTACCTTCCTACAATGAGCAGTTCTTC	CASSNLGLPSYNEQFF
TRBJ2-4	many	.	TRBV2	TGTGCCAGCAGTGAAGACGGTTGGGGGGTGACCAAAAACATTCAGTACTTC	CASSEDGWGVTKNIQYF
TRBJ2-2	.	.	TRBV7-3	TGTGCCGGCAGAGCAGGGTCCGGGGAGCTGTTTTTT	CAGRAGSGELFF
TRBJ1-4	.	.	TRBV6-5	TGTGCCAGCAGTAACTTTTGGGGGGGACTCCCGGAGGATGAAAAACTGTTTTTT	CASSNFWGGLPEDEKLFF
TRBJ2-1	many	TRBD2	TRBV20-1	TGCAGTGCTTCGGGACTAGCGGGAGGGATGAATGAGCAGTTCTTC	CSASGLAGGMNEQFF
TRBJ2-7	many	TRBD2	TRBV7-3	TGTGCCAGCAGCCCTACCCGGACTAGCTACGAGCAGTACTTC	CASSPTRTSYEQYF
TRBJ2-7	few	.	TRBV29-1	TGCAGCGTTGGGAGACTAGTCGGCGAGCAGTACTTC	CSVGRLVGEQYF
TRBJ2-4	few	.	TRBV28	TGTGCCAGCAAGGGGTCAGCCAAAAACATTCAGTACTTC	CASKGSAKNIQYF
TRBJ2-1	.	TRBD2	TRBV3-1	TGTGCCAGCAGCCGAAAGACTAGCGGGAGTACATACAATGAGCAGTTCTTC	CASSRKTSGSTYNEQFF
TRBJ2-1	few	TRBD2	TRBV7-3	TGTGCCAGCAGCTTCCCTAGCGGGAAGGACAATGAGCAGTTCTTC	CASSFPSGKDNEQFF